The rows below give T cell receptor beta chains drawn from one sample of a study of blood T cell repertoires in COVID-19. Sequenced by immunoSEQ multiplex PCR; TCRdb stores in-frame clones only, minus some. The sample consists of about 230,000 clones, approximately 89% of them appearing once. The sequenced sample consisted of PBMCs or T cells enriched from blood (not recorded which). These receptors were obtained from a woman aged 40 to 50 with acute COVID-19. CDR3s include the opening cysteine and the closing phenylalanine or tryptophan. The D gene is left open where the match is weak. Clone size is given for some rows only: seen once, a few or many times, or a class if the clone is expanded.

size	D	V	J	DNA	CDR3
-	TRBD1	TRBV6-1	TRBJ1-3	TGTGCCAGCAGTGAAGCCTCGACAGGGTCTGGAAACACCATATATTTT	CASSEASTGSGNTIYF
few	-	TRBV5-1	TRBJ2-2	TGCGCCAGCAGCTTGGATCCGGGGAGCACCGGGGAGCTGTTTTTT	CASSLDPGSTGELFF
-	-	TRBV9	TRBJ2-2	TGTGCCAGCAACGAGGGTCGGAACACCGGGGAGCTGTTTTTT	CASNEGRNTGELFF
once	-	TRBV2	TRBJ1-6	TGTGCCAGCAGGACAGCTAGCTCCTATAATTCACCCCTCCACTTT	CASRTASSYNSPLHF
-	TRBD1	TRBV7-2	TRBJ1-6	TGTGCCAGCAGCTTGACAGGGCTGGATTCACCCCTCCACTTT	CASSLTGLDSPLHF
-	TRBD1	TRBV19	TRBJ1-1	TGTGCCAGTAGTCCGGGACAGGGGGCGGCTGAAGCTTTCTTT	CASSPGQGAAEAFF
once	TRBD1	TRBV18	TRBJ2-7	TGTGCCAGCTCACCTCTAGGGACAGGGCAGGAGCAGTACTTC	CASSPLGTGQEQYF
-	-	TRBV9	TRBJ2-1	TGTGCCAGCAGCGTAGCTCCCTTCTCCTACAATGAGCAGTTCTTC	CASSVAPFSYNEQFF
-	TRBD2	TRBV20-1	TRBJ2-1	TGCAGTGCTAGTTTATTGGCGGGAGCAGGCTACAATGAGCAGTTCTTC	CSASLLAGAGYNEQFF
-	-	TRBV2	TRBJ1-1	TGTGCCAGCAGAGAGGAGGTTTTGGGGACTGAAGCTTTCTTT	CASREEVLGTEAFF
few	TRBD2	TRBV5-1	TRBJ2-1	TGCGCCAGCAGCTACTCCGGGACTAGCGCGCCCGTGGAGCAGTTCTTC	CASSYSGTSAPVEQFF
-	TRBD2	TRBV27	TRBJ2-1	TGTGCCAGCAGTCCACTAGCGGGGGCCTACAATGAGCAGTTCTTC	CASSPLAGAYNEQFF
-	TRBD1	TRBV19	TRBJ1-4	TGTGCCAGTAGTATCATCGGGACAGGGGAAAAACTGTTTTTT	CASSIIGTGEKLFF